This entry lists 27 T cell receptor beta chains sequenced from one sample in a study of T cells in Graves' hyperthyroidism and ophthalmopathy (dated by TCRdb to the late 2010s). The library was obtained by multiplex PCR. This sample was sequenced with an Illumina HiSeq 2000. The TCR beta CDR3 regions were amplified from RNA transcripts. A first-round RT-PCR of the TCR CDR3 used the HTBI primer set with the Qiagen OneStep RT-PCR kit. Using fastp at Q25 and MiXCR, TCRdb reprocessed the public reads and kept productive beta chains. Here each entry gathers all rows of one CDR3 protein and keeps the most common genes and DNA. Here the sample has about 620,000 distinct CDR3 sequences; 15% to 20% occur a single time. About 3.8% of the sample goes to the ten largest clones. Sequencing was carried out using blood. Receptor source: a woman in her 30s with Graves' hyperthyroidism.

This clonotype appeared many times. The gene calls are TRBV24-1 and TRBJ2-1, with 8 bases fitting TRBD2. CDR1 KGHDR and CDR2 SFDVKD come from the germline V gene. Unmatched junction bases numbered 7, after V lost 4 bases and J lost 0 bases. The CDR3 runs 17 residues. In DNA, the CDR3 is TGTGCCACCAGTGACCCACCTAGCGGGTCCTCCTACAATGAGCAGTTCTTC. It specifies CATSDPPSGSSYNEQFF.

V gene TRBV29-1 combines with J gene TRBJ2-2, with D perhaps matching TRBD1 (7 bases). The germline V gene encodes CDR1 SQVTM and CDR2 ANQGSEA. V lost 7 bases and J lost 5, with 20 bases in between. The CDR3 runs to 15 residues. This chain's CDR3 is CSALEGARRTGELFF. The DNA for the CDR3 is TGCAGCGCCTTGGAGGGGGCGCGGAGGACCGGGGAGCTGTTTTTT.

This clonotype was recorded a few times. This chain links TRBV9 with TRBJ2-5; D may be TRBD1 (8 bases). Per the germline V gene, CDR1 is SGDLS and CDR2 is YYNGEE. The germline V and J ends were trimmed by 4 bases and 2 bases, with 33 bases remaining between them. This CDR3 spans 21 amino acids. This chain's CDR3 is CASSLRGDRPASGTNQETQYF. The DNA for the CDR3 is TGTGCCAGCAGCCTACGAGGGGACAGGCCCGCTAGCGGAACTAATCAAGAGACCCAGTACTTC.

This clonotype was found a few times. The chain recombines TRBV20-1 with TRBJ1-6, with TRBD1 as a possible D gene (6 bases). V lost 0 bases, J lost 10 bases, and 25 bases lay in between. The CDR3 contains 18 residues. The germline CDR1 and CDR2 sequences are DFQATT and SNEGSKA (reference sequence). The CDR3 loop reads CSARDFLNYRGGGSPLHF. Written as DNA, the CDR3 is TGCAGTGCTAGAGACTTCCTGAATTATAGGGGGGGAGGCTCACCCCTCCACTTT.

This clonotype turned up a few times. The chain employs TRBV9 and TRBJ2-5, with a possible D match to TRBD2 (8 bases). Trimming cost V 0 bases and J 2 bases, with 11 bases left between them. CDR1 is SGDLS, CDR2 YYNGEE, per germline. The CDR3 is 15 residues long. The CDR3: CASSVVAGQQETQYF. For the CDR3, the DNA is TGTGCCAGCAGCGTAGTAGCGGGACAGCAAGAGACCCAGTACTTC. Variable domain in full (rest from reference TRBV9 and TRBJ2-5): DSGVTQTPKHLITATGQRVTLRCSPRSGDLSVYWYQQSLDQGLQFLIQYYNGEERAKGNILERFSAQQFPDLHSELNLSSLELGDSALYFCASSVVAGQQETQYFGPGTRLLVL.

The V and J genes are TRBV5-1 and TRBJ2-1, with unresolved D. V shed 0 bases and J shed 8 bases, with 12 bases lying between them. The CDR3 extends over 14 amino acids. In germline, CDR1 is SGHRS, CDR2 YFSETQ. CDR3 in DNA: TGCGCCAGCAGCTTGGGAGACCCCCTCGATGAGCAGTTCTTC. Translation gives CASSLGDPLDEQFF.

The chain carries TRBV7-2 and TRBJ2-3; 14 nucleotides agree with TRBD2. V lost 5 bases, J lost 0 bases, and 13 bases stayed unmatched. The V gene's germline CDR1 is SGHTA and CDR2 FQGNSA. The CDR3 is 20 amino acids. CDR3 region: CASSPPIGTSGSLSTDTQYF. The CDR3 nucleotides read TGTGCCAGCAGCCCACCGATCGGGACTAGCGGGAGCCTTAGCACAGATACGCAGTATTTT.

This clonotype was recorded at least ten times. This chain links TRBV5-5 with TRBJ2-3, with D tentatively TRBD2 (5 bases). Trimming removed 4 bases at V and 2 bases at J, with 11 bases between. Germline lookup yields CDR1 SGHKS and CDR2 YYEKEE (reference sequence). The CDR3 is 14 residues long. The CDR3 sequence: CASSRTPYTDTQYF. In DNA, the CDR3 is TGTGCCAGCAGCCGGACTCCATACACAGATACGCAGTATTTT.

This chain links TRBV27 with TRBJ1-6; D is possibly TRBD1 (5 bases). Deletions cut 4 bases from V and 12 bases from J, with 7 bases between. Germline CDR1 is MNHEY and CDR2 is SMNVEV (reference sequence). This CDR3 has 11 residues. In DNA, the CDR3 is TGTGCCAGCAGTTCCCAGGGACCCCTCCACTTT. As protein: CASSSQGPLHF.

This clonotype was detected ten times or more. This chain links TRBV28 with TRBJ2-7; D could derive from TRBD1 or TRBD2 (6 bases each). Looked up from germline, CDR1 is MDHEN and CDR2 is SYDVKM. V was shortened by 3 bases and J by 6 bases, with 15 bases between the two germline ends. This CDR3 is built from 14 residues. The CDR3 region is CASSFEGGASEQYF. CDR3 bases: TGTGCCAGCAGTTTTGAGGGGGGCGCGAGCGAGCAGTACTTC.

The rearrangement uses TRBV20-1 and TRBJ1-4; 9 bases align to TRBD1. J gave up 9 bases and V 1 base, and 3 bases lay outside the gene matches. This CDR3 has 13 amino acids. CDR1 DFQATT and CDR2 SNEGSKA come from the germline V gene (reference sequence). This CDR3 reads CSARGGQGKKLFF. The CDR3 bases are TGCAGTGCTAGAGGGGGACAGGGAAAAAAACTGTTTTTT.

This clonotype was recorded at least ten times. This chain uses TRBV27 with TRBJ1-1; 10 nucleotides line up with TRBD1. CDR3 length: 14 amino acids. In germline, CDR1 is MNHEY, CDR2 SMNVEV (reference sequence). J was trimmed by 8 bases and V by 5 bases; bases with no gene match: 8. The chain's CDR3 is CASSLDRGREEAFF. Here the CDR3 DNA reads TGTGCCAGCAGTCTCGACAGGGGGCGGGAGGAAGCTTTCTTT.

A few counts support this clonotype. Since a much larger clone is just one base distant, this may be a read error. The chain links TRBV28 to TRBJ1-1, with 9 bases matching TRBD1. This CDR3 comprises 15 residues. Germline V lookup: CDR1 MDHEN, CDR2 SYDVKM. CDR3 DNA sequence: TGTGCCGGCAGTAAACAGGGGGCGCGAGTGACTGAAGCTTTCTTT. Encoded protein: CAGSKQGARVTEAFF. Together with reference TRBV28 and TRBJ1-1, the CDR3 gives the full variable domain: DVKVTQSSRYLVKRTGEKVFLECVQDMDHENMFWYRQDPGLGLRLIYFSYDVKMKEKGDIPEGYSVSREKKERFSLILESASTNQTSMYLCAGSKQGARVTEAFFGQGTRLTVV.

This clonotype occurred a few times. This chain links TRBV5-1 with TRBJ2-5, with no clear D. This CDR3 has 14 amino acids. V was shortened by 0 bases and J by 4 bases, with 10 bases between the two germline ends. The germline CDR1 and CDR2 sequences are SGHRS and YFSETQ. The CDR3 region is CASSLVEVGETQYF. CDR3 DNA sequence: TGCGCCAGCAGCTTGGTTGAGGTCGGAGAGACCCAGTACTTC. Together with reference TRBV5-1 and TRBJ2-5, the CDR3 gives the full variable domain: KAGVTQTPRYLIKTRGQQVTLSCSPISGHRSVSWYQQTPGQGLQFLFEYFSETQRNKGNFPGRFSGRQFSNSRSEMNVSTLELGDSALYLCASSLVEVGETQYFGPGTRLLVL.

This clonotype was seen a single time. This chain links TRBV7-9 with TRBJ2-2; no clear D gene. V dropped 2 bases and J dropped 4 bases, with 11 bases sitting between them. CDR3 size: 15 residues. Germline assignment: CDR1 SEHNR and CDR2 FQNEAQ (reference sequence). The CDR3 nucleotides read TGTGCCAGCAGCTTAAGGCCCCCGGGCACCGGGGAGCTGTTTTTT. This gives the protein CASSLRPPGTGELFF.

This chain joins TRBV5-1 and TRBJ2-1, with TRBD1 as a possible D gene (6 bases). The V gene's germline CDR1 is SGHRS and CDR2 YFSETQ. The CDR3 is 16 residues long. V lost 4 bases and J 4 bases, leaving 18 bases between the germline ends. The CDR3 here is CASSPSYAGDYNEQFF. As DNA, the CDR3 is TGCGCCAGCAGCCCAAGTTATGCAGGGGATTACAATGAGCAGTTCTTC.

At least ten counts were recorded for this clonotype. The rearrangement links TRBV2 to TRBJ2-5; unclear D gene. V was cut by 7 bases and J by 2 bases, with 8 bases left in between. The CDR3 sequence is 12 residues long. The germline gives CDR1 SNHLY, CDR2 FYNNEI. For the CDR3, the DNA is TGTGCCAGCACGAGTATTCAAGAGACCCAGTACTTC. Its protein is CASTSIQETQYF.

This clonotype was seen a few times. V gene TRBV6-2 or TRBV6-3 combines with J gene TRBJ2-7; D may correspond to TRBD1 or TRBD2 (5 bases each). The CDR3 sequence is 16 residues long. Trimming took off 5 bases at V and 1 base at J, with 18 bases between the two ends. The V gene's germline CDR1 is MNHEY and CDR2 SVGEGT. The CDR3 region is CASSVIWDGESYEQYF. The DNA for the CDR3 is TGTGCCAGCAGTGTAATTTGGGACGGAGAATCCTACGAGCAGTACTTC.

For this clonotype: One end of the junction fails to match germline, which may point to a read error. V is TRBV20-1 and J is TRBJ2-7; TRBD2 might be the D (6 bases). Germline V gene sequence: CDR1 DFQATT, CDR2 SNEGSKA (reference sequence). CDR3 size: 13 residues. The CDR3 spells CGARETRNDEQYF. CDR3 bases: TGCGGTGCTAGAGAGACTAGAAACGACGAGCAGTACTTC.

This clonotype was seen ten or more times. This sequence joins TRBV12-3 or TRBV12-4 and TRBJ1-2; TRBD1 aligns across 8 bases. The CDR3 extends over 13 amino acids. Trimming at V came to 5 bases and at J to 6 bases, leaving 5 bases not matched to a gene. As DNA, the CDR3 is TGTGCCAGCAGTCCCGACAGGGGCAATGGCTACACCTTC. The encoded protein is CASSPDRGNGYTF.

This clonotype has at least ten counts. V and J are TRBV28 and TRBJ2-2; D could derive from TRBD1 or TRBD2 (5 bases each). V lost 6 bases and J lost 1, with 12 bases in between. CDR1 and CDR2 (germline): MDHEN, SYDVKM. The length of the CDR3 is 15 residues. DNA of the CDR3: TGTGCCAGCAGGGGGACGGGACGGAACACCGGGGAGCTGTTTTTT. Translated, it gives CASRGTGRNTGELFF.

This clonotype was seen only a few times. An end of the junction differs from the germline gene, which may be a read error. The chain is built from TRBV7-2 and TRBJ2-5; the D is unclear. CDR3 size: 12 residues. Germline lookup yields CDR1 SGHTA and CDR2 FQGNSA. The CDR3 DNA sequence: TGCGCCAGCAGCCCCGGGCCCGAGACCCAGTACTTC. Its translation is CASSPGPETQYF. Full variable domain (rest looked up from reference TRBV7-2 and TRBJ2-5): GAGVSQSPSNKVTEKGKDVELRCDPISGHTALYWYRQSLGQGLEFLIYFQGNSAPDKSGLPSDRFSAERTGGSVSTLTIQRTQQEDSAVYLCASSPGPETQYFGPGTRLLVL.

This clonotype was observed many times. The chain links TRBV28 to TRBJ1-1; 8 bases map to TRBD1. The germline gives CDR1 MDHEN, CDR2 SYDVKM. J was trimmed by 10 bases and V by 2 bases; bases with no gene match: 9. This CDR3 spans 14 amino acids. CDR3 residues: CASSLPDRVSRAFF. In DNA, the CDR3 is TGTGCCAGCAGTTTACCGGACAGGGTCTCGCGAGCTTTCTTT. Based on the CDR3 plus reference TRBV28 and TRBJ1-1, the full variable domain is DVKVTQSSRYLVKRTGEKVFLECVQDMDHENMFWYRQDPGLGLRLIYFSYDVKMKEKGDIPEGYSVSREKKERFSLILESASTNQTSMYLCASSLPDRVSRAFFGQGTRLTVV.

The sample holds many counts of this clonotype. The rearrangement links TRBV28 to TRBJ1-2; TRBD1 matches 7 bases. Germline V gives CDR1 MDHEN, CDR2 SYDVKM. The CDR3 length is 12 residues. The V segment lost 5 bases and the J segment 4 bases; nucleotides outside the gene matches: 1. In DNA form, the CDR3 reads TGTGCCAGCAGTACAGGGGTCTATGGCTACACCTTC. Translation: CASSTGVYGYTF.

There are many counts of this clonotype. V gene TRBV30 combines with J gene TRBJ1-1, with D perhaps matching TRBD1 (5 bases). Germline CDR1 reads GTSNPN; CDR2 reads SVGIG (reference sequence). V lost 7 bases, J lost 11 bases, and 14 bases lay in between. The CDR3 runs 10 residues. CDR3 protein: CALIRGMAFF. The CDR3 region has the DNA TGTGCCTTAATACGGGGGATGGCTTTCTTT.

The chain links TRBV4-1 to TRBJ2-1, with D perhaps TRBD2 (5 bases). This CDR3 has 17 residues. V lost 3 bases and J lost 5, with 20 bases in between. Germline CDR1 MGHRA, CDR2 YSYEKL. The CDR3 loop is CASSQTIRGLTNNEQFF. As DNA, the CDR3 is TGCGCCAGCAGCCAGACCATAAGAGGACTTACTAACAATGAGCAGTTCTTC.

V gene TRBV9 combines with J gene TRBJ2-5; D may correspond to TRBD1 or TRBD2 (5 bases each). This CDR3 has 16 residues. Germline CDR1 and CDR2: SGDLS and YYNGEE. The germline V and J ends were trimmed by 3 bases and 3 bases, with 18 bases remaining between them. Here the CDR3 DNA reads TGTGCCAGCAGCGGTGGCCCAGGGAGAGCTAAAGAGACCCAGTACTTC. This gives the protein CASSGGPGRAKETQYF.